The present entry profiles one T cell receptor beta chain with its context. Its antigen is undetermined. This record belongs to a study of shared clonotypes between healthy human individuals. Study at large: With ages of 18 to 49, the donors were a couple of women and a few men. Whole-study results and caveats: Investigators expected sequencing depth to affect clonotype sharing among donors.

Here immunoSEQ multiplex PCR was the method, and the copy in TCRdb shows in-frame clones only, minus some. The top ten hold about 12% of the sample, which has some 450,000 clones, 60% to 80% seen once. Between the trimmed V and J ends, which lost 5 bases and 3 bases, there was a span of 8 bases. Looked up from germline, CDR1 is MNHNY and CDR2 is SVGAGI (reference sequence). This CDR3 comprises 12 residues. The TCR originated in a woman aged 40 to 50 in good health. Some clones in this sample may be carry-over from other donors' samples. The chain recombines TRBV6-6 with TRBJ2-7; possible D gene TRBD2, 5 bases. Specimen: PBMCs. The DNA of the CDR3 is TGTGCCAGCAGTCGGGAAAACTACGAGCAGTACTTC. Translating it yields CASSRENYEQYF.